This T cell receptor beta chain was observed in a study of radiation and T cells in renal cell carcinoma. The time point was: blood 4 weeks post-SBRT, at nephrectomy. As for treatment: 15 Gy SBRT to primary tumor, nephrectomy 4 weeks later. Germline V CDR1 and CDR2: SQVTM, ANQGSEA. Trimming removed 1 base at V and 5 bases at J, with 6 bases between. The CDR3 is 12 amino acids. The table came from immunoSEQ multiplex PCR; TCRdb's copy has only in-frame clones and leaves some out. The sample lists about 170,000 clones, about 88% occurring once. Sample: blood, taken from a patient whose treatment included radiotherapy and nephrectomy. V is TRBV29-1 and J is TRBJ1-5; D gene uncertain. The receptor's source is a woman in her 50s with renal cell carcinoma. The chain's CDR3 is CSVEVGDQPQHF. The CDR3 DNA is TGCAGCGTTGAAGTCGGGGATCAGCCCCAGCATTTT.